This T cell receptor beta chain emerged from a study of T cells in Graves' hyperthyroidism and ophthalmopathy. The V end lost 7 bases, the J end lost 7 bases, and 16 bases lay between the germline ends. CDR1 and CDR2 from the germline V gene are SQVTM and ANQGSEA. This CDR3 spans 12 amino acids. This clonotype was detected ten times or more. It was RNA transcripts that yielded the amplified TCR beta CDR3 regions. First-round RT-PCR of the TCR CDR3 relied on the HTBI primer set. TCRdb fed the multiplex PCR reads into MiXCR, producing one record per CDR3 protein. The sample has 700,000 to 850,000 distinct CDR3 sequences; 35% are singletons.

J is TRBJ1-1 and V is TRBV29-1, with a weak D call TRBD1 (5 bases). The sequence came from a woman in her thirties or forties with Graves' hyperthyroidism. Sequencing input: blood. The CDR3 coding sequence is TGCAGCGCGGGACCGGCTGGAGGTGAAGCTTTCTTT. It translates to CSAGPAGGEAFF.